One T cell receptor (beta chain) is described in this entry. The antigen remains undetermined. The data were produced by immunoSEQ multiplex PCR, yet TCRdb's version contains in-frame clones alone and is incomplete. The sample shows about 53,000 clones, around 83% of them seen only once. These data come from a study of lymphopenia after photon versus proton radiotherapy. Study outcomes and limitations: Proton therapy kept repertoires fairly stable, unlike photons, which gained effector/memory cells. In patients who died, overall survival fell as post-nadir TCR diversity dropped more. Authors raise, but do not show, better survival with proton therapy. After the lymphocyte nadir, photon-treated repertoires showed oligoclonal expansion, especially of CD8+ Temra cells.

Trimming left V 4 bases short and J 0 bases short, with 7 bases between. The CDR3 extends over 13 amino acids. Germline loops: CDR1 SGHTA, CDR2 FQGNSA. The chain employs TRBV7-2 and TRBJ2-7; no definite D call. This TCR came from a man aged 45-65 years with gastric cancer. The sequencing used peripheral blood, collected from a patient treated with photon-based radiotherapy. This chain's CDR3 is CASSSASSYEQYF. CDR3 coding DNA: TGTGCCAGCAGCTCCGCGAGCTCCTACGAGCAGTACTTC.